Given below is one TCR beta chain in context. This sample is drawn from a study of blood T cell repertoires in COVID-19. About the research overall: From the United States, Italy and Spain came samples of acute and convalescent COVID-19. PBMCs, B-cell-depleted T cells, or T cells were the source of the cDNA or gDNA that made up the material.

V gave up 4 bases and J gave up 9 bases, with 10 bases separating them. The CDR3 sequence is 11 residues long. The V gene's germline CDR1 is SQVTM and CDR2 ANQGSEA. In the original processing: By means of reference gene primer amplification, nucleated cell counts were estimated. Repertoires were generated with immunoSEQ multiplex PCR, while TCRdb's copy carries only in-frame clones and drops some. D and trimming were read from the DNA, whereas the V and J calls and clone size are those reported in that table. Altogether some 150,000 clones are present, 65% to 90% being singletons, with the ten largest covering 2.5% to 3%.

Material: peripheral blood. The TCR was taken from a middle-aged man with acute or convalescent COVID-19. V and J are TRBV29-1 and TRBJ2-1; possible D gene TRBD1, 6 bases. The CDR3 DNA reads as TGCAGCGTTGTCTACAGGGTTGAGCAGTTCTTC. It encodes CSVVYRVEQFF.